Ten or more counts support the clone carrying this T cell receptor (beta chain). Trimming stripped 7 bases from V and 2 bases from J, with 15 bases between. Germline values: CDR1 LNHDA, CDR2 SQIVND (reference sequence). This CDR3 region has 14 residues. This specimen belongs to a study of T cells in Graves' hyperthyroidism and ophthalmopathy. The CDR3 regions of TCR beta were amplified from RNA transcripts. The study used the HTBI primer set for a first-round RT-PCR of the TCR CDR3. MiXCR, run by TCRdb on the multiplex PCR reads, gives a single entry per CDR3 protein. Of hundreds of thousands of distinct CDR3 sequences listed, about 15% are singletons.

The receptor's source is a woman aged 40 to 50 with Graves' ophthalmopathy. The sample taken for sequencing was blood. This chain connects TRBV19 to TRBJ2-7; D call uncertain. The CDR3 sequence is CASTLARGAYEQYF. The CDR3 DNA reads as TGTGCCAGTACCCTGGCCCGAGGCGCCTACGAGCAGTACTTC.